This T cell receptor beta chain was profiled in a study of control samples from healthy donors and cancer patients. Trimming stripped 4 bases from V and 5 bases from J, with 9 bases between. CDR3 size: 13 residues. Germline CDR1 is SGDLS and CDR2 is YYNGEE. Profiled with immunoSEQ multiplex PCR; TCRdb holds only in-frame clones, not every one. The sample records 100,000 to 120,000 clones, roughly 90% being singletons. The sequence came from a woman aged 55-69 years with lung cancer. This rearrangement joins TRBV9 to TRBJ2-2, with D unclear. Source material: PBMCs. CDR3 nucleotide sequence: TGTGCCAGCAGCACGGACCAGACCGGGGAGCTGTTTTTT. It yields the protein CASSTDQTGELFF.